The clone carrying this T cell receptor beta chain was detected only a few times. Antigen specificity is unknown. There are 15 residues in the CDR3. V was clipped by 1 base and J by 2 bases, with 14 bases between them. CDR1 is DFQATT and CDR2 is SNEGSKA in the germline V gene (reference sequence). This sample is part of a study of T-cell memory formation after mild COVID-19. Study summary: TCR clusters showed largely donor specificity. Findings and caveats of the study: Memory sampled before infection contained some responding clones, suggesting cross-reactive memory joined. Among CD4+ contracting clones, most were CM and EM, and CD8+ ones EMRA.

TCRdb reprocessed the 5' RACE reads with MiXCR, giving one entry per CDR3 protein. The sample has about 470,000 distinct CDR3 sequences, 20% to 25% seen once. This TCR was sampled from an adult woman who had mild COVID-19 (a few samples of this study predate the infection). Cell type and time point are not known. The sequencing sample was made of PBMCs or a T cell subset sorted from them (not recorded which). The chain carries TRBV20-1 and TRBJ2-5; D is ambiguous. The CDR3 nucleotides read TGCAGTGCTAGAGCCCCCATCGGACCACAAGAGACCCAGTACTTC. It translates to CSARAPIGPQETQYF.